This entry is about one T cell receptor beta chain. The data were obtained in a study of cytomegalovirus exposure and HLA in healthy donors. Germline assignment: CDR1 MGHRA and CDR2 YSYEKL. The ends lost 9 bases at V and 2 bases at J; junction bases unmatched: 21. This CDR3 is built from 18 residues. The PCR employed 60 Vbeta primers together with 13 Jbeta primers. Sequencing was performed with immunoSEQ multiplex PCR; in TCRdb, only in-frame clones are kept and a portion is missing. The sample shows 100,000 to 150,000 clones, around 80% of them seen only once. The rearrangement uses TRBV4-1 and TRBJ2-5, with 7 positions matching TRBD1. Sequenced sample: PBMCs. The sequence was obtained from a man between 50 and 59 years old in good health and CMV-seronegative. The CDR3 loop reads CARLKTGSHPRTQETQYF. The CDR3, as DNA: TGCGCCAGACTCAAGACAGGGTCCCACCCAAGGACTCAAGAGACCCAGTACTTC.